The rows below give T cell receptor beta chains drawn from one sample of a study of blood T cell repertoires in COVID-19. TCRdb's copy holds only in-frame clones and misses some; the assay was immunoSEQ multiplex PCR. Of about 200,000 clones in the sample, 88% are singletons; the top ten hold under 2%. Sequenced material: peripheral blood. The receptor set was obtained from a man between 18 and 29 years old with active or convalescent COVID-19. Each CDR3 is given with its conserved first and last residue. D genes are given only for firm matches. Rows give clone size only sometimes, using once, few, many, or a class for an expanded clone.

TRBJ1-4 TRBD1 TRBV9 - CASRQGAFGNEKLFF TGTGCCAGCCGACAGGGGGCATTCGGTAATGAAAAACTGTTTTTT
TRBJ1-2 TRBD1 TRBV4-1 - CASSRLPGQALFGYTF TGCGCCAGCAGCCGCCTTCCTGGACAGGCTCTATTTGGCTACACCTTC
TRBJ1-1 - TRBV7-9 - CASSPLTASNAEAFF TGTGCCAGCAGCCCCTTGACAGCCTCGAACGCTGAAGCTTTCTTT
TRBJ2-3 TRBD2 TRBV14 - CASSQLGRGTQYF TGTGCCAGCAGCCAACTCGGGAGGGGTACGCAGTATTTT
TRBJ1-5 - TRBV6-1 - CASSEGAVNQPQHF TGTGCCAGCAGTGAGGGGGCAGTCAATCAGCCCCAGCATTTT
TRBJ2-7 TRBD1 TRBV7-2 - CASSFRDRGDEQYF TGTGCCAGCAGCTTTAGGGACAGGGGTGACGAGCAGTACTTC
TRBJ2-7 TRBD2 TRBV18 - CASSPGLAGVVEQYF TGTGCCAGCTCACCGGGACTAGCGGGAGTAGTCGAGCAGTACTTC
TRBJ1-1 TRBD1 TRBV27 - CASSPGTGWGWTEAFF TGTGCCAGCAGCCCCGGGACAGGGTGGGGTTGGACTGAAGCTTTCTTT
TRBJ1-2 TRBD1 TRBV27 - CASSLPGQGGIEGYTF TGTGCCAGCAGTTTACCGGGACAGGGGGGGATAGAAGGCTACACCTTC
TRBJ2-6 - TRBV5-4 - CASSSTGMGFSGANVLTF TGTGCCAGCAGCTCCACAGGGATGGGATTCTCTGGGGCCAACGTCCTGACTTTC
TRBJ2-7 - TRBV19 few CASSRGGKYEQYF TGTGCCAGTAGTCGCGGCGGGAAGTACGAGCAGTACTTC
TRBJ1-2 TRBD1 TRBV12-3/TRBV12-4 once CASSRGQNYGYTF TGTGCCAGCTCGCGGGGACAGAACTATGGCTACACCTTC
TRBJ1-2 - TRBV2 - CASDPAGSGYTF TGTGCCAGCGATCCTGCCGGGTCAGGCTACACCTTC
TRBJ1-2 TRBD1 TRBV5-6 - CASSVYRGRAYGYTF TGTGCCAGCAGCGTATACAGGGGCCGGGCCTATGGCTACACCTTC
TRBJ1-2 - TRBV4-1 - CASSQDRKATARGYTF TGCGCCAGCAGCCAAGATCGGAAAGCGACTGCGAGGGGCTACACCTTC
TRBJ2-1 TRBD2 TRBV7-2 - CASRPGAGVNNEQFF TGTGCCAGCAGGCCAGGAGCGGGAGTCAACAATGAGCAGTTCTTC
TRBJ1-5 - TRBV19 - CATEPAGRFQPQHF TGTGCCACTGAACCGGCGGGGAGGTTTCAGCCCCAGCATTTT
TRBJ2-5 TRBD2 TRBV3-1/TRBV3-2 - CASSQESTSGQETQYF TGTGCCAGCAGCCAAGAGTCGACTAGCGGACAAGAGACCCAGTACTTC
TRBJ2-4 TRBD2 TRBV15 once CATGTSGGKNIQYF TGTGCCACCGGGACTAGCGGGGGGAAAAACATTCAGTACTTC
TRBJ1-2 TRBD1 TRBV6-1 - CASSEWGRGSGYTF TGTGCCAGCAGTGAGTGGGGCAGGGGGAGCGGCTACACCTTC
TRBJ2-7 TRBD2 TRBV9 - CASSVGIAGGYEQYF TGTGCCAGCAGCGTAGGAATAGCGGGAGGCTACGAGCAGTACTTC
TRBJ2-3 - TRBV7-3 - CASSPSSAGSGDTQYF TGTGCCAGCAGCCCTTCGAGTGCAGGATCGGGGGATACGCAGTATTTT
TRBJ1-2 TRBD1 TRBV27 - CASSLKGTGLNYGYTF TGTGCCAGCAGTTTAAAAGGGACAGGGCTTAACTATGGCTACACCTTC
TRBJ1-2 TRBD1 TRBV19 - CASVPTGLGGYTF TGTGCCAGTGTCCCGACAGGGTTGGGTGGCTACACCTTC
TRBJ2-5 - TRBV19 - CASSTRDTAPQETQYF TGTGCCAGTAGTACCCGGGACACAGCTCCCCAAGAGACCCAGTACTTC
TRBJ2-5 - TRBV6-5 - CASILASGTEETQYF -
TRBJ2-1 TRBD1 TRBV19 - CASSLAGQGTHNEQFF TGTGCCAGTAGCCTCGCGGGACAGGGGACCCACAATGAGCAGTTCTTC
TRBJ2-7 TRBD2 TRBV19 - CASSAGADSYEQYF TGTGCCAGTTCAGCGGGGGCGGACTCCTACGAGCAGTACTTC
TRBJ1-4 - TRBV14 - CASSQAQFWGDEKLFF TGTGCCAGCAGCCAAGCGCAGTTCTGGGGGGATGAAAAACTGTTTTTT
TRBJ2-7 TRBD1 TRBV13 - CASSHSDRDEQYF TGTGCCAGCAGTCATTCCGACAGGGACGAGCAGTACTTC
TRBJ1-2 TRBD1 TRBV10-3 few CAISEGRTGGYGYTF TGTGCCATCAGTGAGGGTAGGACAGGGGGTTATGGCTACACCTTC
TRBJ1-2 - TRBV3-1/TRBV3-2 few CASSLGNNYGYTF TGTGCCAGCAGCCTCGGGAATAACTATGGCTACACCTTC
TRBJ2-7 - TRBV5-1 - CASSLGGIEQYF TGCGCCAGCAGCTTGGGGGGCATCGAGCAGTACTTC
TRBJ2-7 TRBD2 TRBV7-6 - CASSPTGTMGSYEQYF TGTGCCAGCAGTCCGACCGGGACTATGGGCTCCTACGAGCAGTACTTC
TRBJ2-5 - TRBV6-5 - CASRRVGAETQYF TGTGCCAGTCGCCGGGTCGGCGCAGAGACCCAGTACTTC
TRBJ2-3 TRBD1 TRBV7-2 - CASSPAGTGTDTQYF TGTGCCAGCAGCCCAGCAGGGACAGGCACAGATACGCAGTATTTT
TRBJ2-1 - TRBV19 - CATGTTNNEQFF TGCGCCACAGGGACAACGAACAATGAGCAGTTCTTC
TRBJ1-6 - TRBV11-2 - CASSLAMNSPLHF TGTGCCAGCAGCTTAGCCATGAATTCACCCCTCCACTTT
TRBJ1-2 - TRBV21-1 - CASSKIPTGALYGYTF TGTGCCAGCAGCAAAATCCCGACAGGGGCCCTCTATGGCTACACCTTC
TRBJ2-7 - TRBV27 once CASSSGPLASSYEQYF TGTGCCAGCAGTAGCGGGCCACTGGCTAGCTCCTACGAGCAGTACTTC